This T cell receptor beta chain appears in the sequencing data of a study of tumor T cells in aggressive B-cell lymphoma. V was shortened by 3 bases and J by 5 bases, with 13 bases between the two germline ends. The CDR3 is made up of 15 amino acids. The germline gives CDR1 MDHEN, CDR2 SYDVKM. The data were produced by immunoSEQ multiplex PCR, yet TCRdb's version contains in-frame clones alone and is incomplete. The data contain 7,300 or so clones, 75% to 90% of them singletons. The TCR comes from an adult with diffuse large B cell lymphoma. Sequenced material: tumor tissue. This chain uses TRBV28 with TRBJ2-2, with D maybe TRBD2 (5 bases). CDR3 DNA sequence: TGTGCCAGCAGTTTTTACCGGGAAGGGACCGGGGAGCTGTTTTTT. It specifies CASSFYREGTGELFF.